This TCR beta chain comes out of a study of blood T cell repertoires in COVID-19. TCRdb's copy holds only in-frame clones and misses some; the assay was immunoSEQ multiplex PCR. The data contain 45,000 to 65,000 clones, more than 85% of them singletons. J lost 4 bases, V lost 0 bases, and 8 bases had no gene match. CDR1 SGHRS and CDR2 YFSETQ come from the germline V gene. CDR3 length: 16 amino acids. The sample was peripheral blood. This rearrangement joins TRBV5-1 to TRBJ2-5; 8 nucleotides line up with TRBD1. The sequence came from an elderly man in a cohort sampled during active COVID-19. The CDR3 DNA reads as TGCGCCAGCAGCTTGGGTGCGGACAGGGTGTTAGAGACCCAGTACTTC. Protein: CASSLGADRVLETQYF.